This TCR beta chain was observed in a study of blood T cell repertoires in COVID-19. Study in general: There were acute and convalescent COVID-19 samples, and they came from the United States, Italy and Spain. T cells, B-cell-depleted T cells, or PBMCs provided the cDNA or gDNA that served as material.

As processed by the authors: It was from reference gene primer amplification that nucleated cell counts were estimated. Here immunoSEQ multiplex PCR was the method, and the copy in TCRdb shows in-frame clones only, minus some. Clone size and V and J calls were adopted from that table, with D and trimming inferred from the DNA. This sample yields 60,000 to 75,000 clones, of which roughly 80% are seen a single time; around a tenth belongs to the top ten. After removal of 4 bases from V and 3 bases from J, the junction contained 14 bases not matched to a gene. The CDR3 covers 16 residues. The germline CDR1 and CDR2 sequences are SQVTM and ANQGSEA.

J is TRBJ1-1 and V is TRBV29-1; the match to TRBD1 covers 7 bases. Sequenced material: peripheral blood. The TCR originated in a woman aged 45 to 65 with acute or convalescent COVID-19. In nucleotides, the CDR3 is TGCAGCGTTGGACGTCTCAGGGGGGTGAGTGACACTGAAGCTTTCTTT. Protein product: CSVGRLRGVSDTEAFF. Complete variable domain (other parts from reference TRBV29-1 and TRBJ1-1): SAVISQKPSRDICQRGTSLTIQCQVDSQVTMMFWYRQQPGQSLTLIATANQGSEATYESGFVIDKFPISRPNLTFSTLTVSNMSPEDSSIYLCSVGRLRGVSDTEAFFGQGTRLTVV.